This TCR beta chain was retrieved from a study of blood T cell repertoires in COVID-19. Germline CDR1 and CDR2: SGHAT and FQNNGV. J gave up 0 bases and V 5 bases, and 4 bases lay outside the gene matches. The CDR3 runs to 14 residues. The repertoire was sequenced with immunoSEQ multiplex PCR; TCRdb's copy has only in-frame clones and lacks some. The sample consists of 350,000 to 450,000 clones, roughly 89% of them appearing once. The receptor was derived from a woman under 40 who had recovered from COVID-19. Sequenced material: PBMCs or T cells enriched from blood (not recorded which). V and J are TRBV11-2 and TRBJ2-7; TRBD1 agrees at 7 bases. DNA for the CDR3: TGTGCCAGCAGCCCTACAGGGGACTCCTACGAGCAGTACTTC. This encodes CASSPTGDSYEQYF.